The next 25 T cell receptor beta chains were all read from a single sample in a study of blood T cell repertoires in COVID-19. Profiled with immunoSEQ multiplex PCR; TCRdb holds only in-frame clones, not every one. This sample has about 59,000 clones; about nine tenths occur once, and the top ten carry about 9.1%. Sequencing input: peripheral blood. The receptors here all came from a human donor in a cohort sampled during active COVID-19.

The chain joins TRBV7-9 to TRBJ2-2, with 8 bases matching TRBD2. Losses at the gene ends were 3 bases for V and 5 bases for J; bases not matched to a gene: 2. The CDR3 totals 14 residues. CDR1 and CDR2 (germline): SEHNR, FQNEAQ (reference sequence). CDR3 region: CASSFPSGTGELFF. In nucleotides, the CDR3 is TGTGCCAGCAGCTTCCCTAGCGGGACCGGGGAGCTGTTTTTT.

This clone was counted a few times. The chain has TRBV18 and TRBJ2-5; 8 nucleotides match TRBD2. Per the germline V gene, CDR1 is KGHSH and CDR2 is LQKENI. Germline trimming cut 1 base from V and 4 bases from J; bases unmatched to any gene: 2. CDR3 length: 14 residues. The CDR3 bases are TGTGCCAGCTCACCACGGACTAGCACAGAGACCCAGTACTTC. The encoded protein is CASSPRTSTETQYF.

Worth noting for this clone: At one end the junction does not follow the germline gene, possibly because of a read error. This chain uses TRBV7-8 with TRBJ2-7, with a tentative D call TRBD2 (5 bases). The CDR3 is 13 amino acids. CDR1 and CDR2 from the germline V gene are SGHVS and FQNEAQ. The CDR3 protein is CASSLPDRLFPHF. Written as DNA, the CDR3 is TGTGCCAGCAGCTTACCAGATCGACTATTCCCACACTTC.

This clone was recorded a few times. The CDR3 sequence is CASSPRTGATNTGELFF. In nucleotides, the CDR3 is TGCGCCAGCAGCCCGCGGACAGGGGCAACGAACACCGGGGAGCTGTTTTTT. This chain connects TRBV5-1 to TRBJ2-2, with 9 bases lining up with TRBD1. The CDR3 is 17 amino acids. The germline CDR1 and CDR2 sequences are SGHRS and YFSETQ. V lost 4 bases, J lost 0 bases, and 7 bases stayed unmatched.

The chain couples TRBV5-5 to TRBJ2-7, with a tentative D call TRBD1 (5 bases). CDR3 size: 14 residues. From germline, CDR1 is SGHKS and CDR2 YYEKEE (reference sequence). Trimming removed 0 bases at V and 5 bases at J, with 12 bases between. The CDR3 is CASSLVYWGDEQYF. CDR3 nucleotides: TGTGCCAGCAGCTTGGTTTACTGGGGCGACGAGCAGTACTTC.

The CDR3 is CASSPSSGGYNEQFF. CDR3 sequence (DNA): TGTGCCAGCAGCCCTTCTAGCGGGGGGTACAATGAGCAGTTCTTC. The chain is built from TRBV5-4 and TRBJ2-1; TRBD2 agrees at 11 bases. This CDR3 spans 15 amino acids. The germline V gene encodes CDR1 SGHNT and CDR2 YYREEE (reference sequence). V shed 4 bases, J shed 4 bases, and the junction held 4 bases outside the gene matches.

CDR3 in DNA: TGTGCCAGCAGCTGGACTAGCGGGGTCGGCGGGGAGCTGTTTTTT. Translating gives CASSWTSGVGGELFF. The chain links TRBV7-6 to TRBJ2-2; 12 nucleotides agree with TRBD2. There are 15 residues in the CDR3. The germline CDR1 and CDR2 sequences are SGHVS and FNYEAQ. The trim removed 4 bases at V and 7 bases at J, leaving 4 bases unmatched.

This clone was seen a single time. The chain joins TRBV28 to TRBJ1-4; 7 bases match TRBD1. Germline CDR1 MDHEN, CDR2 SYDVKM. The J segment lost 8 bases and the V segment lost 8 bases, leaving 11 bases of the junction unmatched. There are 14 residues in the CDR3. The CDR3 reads CASGSPGQQEKLFF. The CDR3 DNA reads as TGTGCCAGCGGGTCCCCGGGACAGCAAGAAAAACTGTTTTTT.

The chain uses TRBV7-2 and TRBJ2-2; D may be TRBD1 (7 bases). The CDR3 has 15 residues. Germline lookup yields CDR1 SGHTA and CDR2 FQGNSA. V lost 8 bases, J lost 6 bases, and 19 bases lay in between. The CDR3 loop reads CASQGEESPPGELFF. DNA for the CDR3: TGTGCCAGCCAGGGGGAGGAGTCCCCACCCGGGGAGCTGTTTTTT.

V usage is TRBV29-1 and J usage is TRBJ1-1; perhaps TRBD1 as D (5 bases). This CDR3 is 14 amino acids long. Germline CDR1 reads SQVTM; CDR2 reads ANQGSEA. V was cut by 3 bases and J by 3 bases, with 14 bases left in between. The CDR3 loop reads CSVDPQGWDTEAFF. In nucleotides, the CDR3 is TGCAGCGTTGACCCCCAGGGATGGGACACTGAAGCTTTCTTT.

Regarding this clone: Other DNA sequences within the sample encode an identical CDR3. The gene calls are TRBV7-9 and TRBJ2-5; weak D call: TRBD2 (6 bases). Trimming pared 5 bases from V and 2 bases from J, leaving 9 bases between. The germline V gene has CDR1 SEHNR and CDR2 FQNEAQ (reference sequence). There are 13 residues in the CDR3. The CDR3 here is CASSLSGQETQYF. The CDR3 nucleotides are TGTGCCAGCAGCCTTAGCGGTCAAGAGACCCAGTACTTC. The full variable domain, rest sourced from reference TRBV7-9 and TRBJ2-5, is DTGVSQNPRHKITKRGQNVTFRCDPISEHNRLYWYRQTLGQGPEFLTYFQNEAQLEKSRLLSDRFSAERPKGSFSTLEIQRTEQGDSAMYLCASSLSGQETQYFGPGTRLLVL.

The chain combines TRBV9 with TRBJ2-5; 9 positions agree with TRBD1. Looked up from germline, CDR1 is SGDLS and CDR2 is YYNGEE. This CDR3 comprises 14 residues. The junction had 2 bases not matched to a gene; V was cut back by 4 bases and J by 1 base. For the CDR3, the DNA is TGTGCCAGCAGCTTACAGGGGGCCCAAGAGACCCAGTACTTC. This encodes CASSLQGAQETQYF.

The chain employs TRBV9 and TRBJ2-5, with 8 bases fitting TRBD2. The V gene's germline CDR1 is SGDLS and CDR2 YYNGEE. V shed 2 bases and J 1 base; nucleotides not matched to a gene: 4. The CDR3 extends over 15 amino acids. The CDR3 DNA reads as TGTGCCAGCAGCGTGGGGACTAGGGGCCAAGAGACCCAGTACTTC. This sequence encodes CASSVGTRGQETQYF.

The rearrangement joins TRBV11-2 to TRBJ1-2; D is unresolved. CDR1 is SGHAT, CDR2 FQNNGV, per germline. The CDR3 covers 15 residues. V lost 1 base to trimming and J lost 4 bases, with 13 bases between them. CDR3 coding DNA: TGTGCCAGCAGCTTAGGGGCAGGTGTAGGCTATGGCTACACCTTC. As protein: CASSLGAGVGYGYTF.

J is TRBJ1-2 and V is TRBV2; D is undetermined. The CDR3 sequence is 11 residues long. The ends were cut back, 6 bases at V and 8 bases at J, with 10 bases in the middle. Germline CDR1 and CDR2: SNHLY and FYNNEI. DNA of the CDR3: TGTGCCAGCAGCCCAATGGAGGGCTACACCTTC. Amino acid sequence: CASSPMEGYTF. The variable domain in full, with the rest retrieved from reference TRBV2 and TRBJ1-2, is EPEVTQTPSHQVTQMGQEVILRCVPISNHLYFYWYRQILGQKVEFLVSFYNNEISEKSEIFDDQFSVERPDGSNFTLKIRSTKLEDSAMYFCASSPMEGYTFGSGTRLTVV.

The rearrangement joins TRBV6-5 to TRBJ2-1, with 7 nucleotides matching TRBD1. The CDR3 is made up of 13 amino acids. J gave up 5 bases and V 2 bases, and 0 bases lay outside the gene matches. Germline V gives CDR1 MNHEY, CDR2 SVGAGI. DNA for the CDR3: TGTGCCAGCAGTTACGGGACAGACAATGAGCAGTTCTTC. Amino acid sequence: CASSYGTDNEQFF.

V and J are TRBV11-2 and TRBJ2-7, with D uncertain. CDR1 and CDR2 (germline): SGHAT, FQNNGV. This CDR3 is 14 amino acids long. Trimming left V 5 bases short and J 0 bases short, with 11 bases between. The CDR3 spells CASSPSRSSYEQYF. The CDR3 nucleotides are TGTGCCAGCAGCCCCAGCCGGAGCTCCTACGAGCAGTACTTC.

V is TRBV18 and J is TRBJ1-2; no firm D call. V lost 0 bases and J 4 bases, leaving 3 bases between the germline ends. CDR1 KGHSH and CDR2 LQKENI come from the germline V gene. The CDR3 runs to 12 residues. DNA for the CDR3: TGTGCCAGCTCACCACCGAGCTATGGCTACACCTTC. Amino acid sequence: CASSPPSYGYTF.

The CDR3, as DNA: TGTGCCAGCACCCTACTCAGGTCAGATACGCAGTATTTT. This encodes CASTLLRSDTQYF. This chain links TRBV12-3 or TRBV12-4 with TRBJ2-3; D gene unclear. Trimming cost V 7 bases and J 4 bases, with 12 bases left between them. This CDR3 comprises 13 residues.

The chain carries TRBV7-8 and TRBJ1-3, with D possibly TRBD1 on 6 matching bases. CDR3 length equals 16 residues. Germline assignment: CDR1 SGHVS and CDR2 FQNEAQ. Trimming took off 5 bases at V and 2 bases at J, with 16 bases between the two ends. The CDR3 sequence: CASSPRQVNAGNTIYF. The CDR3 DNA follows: TGTGCCAGCAGCCCGCGACAGGTGAACGCTGGAAACACCATATATTTT.

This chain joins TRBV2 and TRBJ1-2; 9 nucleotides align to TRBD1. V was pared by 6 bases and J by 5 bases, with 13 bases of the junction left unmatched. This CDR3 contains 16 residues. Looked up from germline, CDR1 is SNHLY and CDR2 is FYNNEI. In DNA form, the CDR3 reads TGTGCCAGCAGGCACGTCCTACAGGGGGCGAGGTATGGCTACACCTTC. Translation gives CASRHVLQGARYGYTF. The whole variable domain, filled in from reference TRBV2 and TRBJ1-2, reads EPEVTQTPSHQVTQMGQEVILRCVPISNHLYFYWYRQILGQKVEFLVSFYNNEISEKSEIFDDQFSVERPDGSNFTLKIRSTKLEDSAMYFCASRHVLQGARYGYTFGSGTRLTVV.

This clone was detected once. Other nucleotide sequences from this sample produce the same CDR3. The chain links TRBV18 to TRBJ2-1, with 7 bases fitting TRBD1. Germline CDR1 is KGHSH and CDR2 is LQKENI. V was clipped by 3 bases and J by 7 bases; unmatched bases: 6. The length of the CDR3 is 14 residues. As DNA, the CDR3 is TGTGCCAGCTCACCGTCCGGGACAGCTAATGAGCAGTTCTTC. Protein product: CASSPSGTANEQFF. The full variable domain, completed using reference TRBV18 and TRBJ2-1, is NAGVMQNPRHLVRRRGQEARLRCSPMKGHSHVYWYRQLPEEGLKFMVYLQKENIIDESGMPKERFSAEFPKEGPSILRIQQVVRGDSAAYFCASSPSGTANEQFFGPGTRLTVL.

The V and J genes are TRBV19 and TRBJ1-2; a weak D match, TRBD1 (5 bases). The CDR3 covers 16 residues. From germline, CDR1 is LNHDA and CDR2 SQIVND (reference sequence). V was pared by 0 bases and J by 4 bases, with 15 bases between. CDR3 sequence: CASSIEIGQGGYGYTF. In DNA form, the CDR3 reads TGTGCCAGTAGTATAGAGATTGGGCAGGGCGGCTATGGCTACACCTTC.

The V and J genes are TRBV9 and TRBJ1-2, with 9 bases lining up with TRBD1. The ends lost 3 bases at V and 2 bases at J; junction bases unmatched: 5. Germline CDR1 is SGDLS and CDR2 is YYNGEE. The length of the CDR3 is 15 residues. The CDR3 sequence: CASSATGTGNYGYTF. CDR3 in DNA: TGTGCCAGCAGCGCCACGGGGACAGGGAACTATGGCTACACCTTC.

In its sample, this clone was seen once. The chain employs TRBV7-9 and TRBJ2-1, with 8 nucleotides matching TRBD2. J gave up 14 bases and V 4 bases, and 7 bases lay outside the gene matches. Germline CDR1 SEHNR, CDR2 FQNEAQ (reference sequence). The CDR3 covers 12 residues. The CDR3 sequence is CASSSSGGRKFF. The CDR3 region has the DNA TGTGCCAGCAGCTCATCGGGGGGGCGGAAGTTCTTC. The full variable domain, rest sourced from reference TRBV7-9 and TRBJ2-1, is DTGVSQNPRHKITKRGQNVTFRCDPISEHNRLYWYRQTLGQGPEFLTYFQNEAQLEKSRLLSDRFSAERPKGSFSTLEIQRTEQGDSAMYLCASSSSGGRKFFGPGTRLTVL.